This passage covers 9 T cell receptor beta chains from one sample sequenced in a study of T cell repertoires in cytomegalovirus infection. TCRdb reprocessed the reads via MiXCR and lists one record per CDR3 protein. The repertoire holds about 260,000 distinct CDR3 sequences, about 13% seen once, with 8.8% in the top ten. Sequencing was performed on PBMCs. These receptors came from a human donor in good health (CMV status not recorded). Some clones in this sample may be carry-over from other donors' samples.

This clonotype came up many times. The chain carries TRBV28 and TRBJ2-1, with 8 nucleotides matching TRBD2. CDR3 length: 15 residues. The germline gives CDR1 MDHEN, CDR2 SYDVKM. The V gene end was trimmed by 7 bases and the J gene end by 3 bases; junction bases not matched to a gene: 8. In DNA, the CDR3 is TGTGCCAGCACCCCGGTAGGGACTAGCTACAATGAGCAGTTCTTC. It codes for CASTPVGTSYNEQFF.

In its sample, this clonotype was seen a few times. This chain connects TRBV6-5 to TRBJ2-3, with D perhaps matching TRBD2 (5 bases). Germline V gives CDR1 MNHEY, CDR2 SVGAGI. V shed 7 bases and J shed 0 bases, with 17 bases lying between them. The CDR3 spans 16 residues. The CDR3 DNA follows: TGTGCCAGCAACCCGGTTCGGGAACGAAGCACAGATACGCAGTATTTT. The encoded protein is CASNPVRERSTDTQYF.

The chain employs TRBV7-2 and TRBJ2-7; D is unresolved. V lost 8 bases, J lost 4 bases, and 9 bases lay in between. Germline-derived CDR1 and CDR2 are SGHTA and FQGNSA. CDR3 size: 11 residues. The CDR3 DNA reads as TGTGCCAGCGCTAGACTTTACGAGCAGTACTTC. Its protein is CASARLYEQYF.

This clonotype was seen repeatedly, ten times or more. The chain carries TRBV7-2 and TRBJ2-5, with D tentatively TRBD1 or TRBD2 (6 bases each). The germline gives CDR1 SGHTA, CDR2 FQGNSA. The CDR3 spans 14 residues. Trimming stripped 1 base from V and 4 bases from J, with 10 bases between. The CDR3 sequence: CASSLGGARETQYF. The CDR3 region has the DNA TGTGCCAGCAGCTTAGGGGGGGCCAGAGAGACCCAGTACTTC.

The gene calls are TRBV28 and TRBJ1-2, with 7 bases identical to TRBD1. CDR3 length: 13 amino acids. Trimming removed 6 bases from V and 5 bases from J; junction bases left unmatched: 6. Germline V CDR1 and CDR2: MDHEN, SYDVKM. The CDR3 is CASSSDRLYGYTF. CDR3 nucleotides: TGTGCCAGCAGCTCGGACAGGTTATATGGCTACACCTTC.

This clonotype was seen a handful of times. This chain links TRBV16 with TRBJ2-6, with D unresolved. The CDR3 spans 16 residues. CDR1 is KGHSY and CDR2 is FQNENV in the germline V gene. V dropped 3 bases and J dropped 0 bases, with 9 bases sitting between them. The CDR3 DNA reads TGTGCCAGCAGCCAGGGCGCCCGCTCTGGGGCCAACGTCCTGACTTTC. Amino acid sequence: CASSQGARSGANVLTF.

This clonotype was found once. The chain recombines TRBV20-1 with TRBJ2-3; 11 bases align to TRBD2. J lost 2 bases, V lost 5 bases, and 27 bases had no gene match. Germline V lookup: CDR1 DFQATT, CDR2 SNEGSKA (reference sequence). This CDR3 has 22 residues. The CDR3 coding sequence is TGCAGTGCTGGGGACTTACAGCTCACCGGGACTAGCGGACCCTGGGTCACAGATACGCAGTATTTT. It translates to CSAGDLQLTGTSGPWVTDTQYF.

In this sample, this clonotype turned up many times. The V gene is TRBV28, the J gene TRBJ1-6; D is undetermined. Germline-derived CDR1 and CDR2 are MDHEN and SYDVKM. The CDR3 consists of 16 residues. The V gene lost 6 bases and the J gene lost 7 bases, with 19 bases spanning the gap. The CDR3 protein is CASSRKNRAPNSPLHF. In nucleotides, the CDR3 is TGTGCCAGCAGCCGAAAGAACCGGGCCCCAAATTCACCCCTCCACTTT. Using reference TRBV28 and TRBJ1-6 for the parts outside the CDR3, the full variable domain is DVKVTQSSRYLVKRTGEKVFLECVQDMDHENMFWYRQDPGLGLRLIYFSYDVKMKEKGDIPEGYSVSREKKERFSLILESASTNQTSMYLCASSRKNRAPNSPLHFGNGTRLTVT.

The chain employs TRBV11-3 and TRBJ2-3; TRBD2 agrees at 7 bases. With V trimmed by 2 bases and J by 5 bases, 4 bases remained unmatched. CDR3 length equals 14 residues. Germline V gives CDR1 SGHNT, CDR2 YENEEA. CDR3 DNA: TGTGCCAGCAGCTTATTTGCGGGAGAAGATACGCAGTATTTT. Its protein product is CASSLFAGEDTQYF.